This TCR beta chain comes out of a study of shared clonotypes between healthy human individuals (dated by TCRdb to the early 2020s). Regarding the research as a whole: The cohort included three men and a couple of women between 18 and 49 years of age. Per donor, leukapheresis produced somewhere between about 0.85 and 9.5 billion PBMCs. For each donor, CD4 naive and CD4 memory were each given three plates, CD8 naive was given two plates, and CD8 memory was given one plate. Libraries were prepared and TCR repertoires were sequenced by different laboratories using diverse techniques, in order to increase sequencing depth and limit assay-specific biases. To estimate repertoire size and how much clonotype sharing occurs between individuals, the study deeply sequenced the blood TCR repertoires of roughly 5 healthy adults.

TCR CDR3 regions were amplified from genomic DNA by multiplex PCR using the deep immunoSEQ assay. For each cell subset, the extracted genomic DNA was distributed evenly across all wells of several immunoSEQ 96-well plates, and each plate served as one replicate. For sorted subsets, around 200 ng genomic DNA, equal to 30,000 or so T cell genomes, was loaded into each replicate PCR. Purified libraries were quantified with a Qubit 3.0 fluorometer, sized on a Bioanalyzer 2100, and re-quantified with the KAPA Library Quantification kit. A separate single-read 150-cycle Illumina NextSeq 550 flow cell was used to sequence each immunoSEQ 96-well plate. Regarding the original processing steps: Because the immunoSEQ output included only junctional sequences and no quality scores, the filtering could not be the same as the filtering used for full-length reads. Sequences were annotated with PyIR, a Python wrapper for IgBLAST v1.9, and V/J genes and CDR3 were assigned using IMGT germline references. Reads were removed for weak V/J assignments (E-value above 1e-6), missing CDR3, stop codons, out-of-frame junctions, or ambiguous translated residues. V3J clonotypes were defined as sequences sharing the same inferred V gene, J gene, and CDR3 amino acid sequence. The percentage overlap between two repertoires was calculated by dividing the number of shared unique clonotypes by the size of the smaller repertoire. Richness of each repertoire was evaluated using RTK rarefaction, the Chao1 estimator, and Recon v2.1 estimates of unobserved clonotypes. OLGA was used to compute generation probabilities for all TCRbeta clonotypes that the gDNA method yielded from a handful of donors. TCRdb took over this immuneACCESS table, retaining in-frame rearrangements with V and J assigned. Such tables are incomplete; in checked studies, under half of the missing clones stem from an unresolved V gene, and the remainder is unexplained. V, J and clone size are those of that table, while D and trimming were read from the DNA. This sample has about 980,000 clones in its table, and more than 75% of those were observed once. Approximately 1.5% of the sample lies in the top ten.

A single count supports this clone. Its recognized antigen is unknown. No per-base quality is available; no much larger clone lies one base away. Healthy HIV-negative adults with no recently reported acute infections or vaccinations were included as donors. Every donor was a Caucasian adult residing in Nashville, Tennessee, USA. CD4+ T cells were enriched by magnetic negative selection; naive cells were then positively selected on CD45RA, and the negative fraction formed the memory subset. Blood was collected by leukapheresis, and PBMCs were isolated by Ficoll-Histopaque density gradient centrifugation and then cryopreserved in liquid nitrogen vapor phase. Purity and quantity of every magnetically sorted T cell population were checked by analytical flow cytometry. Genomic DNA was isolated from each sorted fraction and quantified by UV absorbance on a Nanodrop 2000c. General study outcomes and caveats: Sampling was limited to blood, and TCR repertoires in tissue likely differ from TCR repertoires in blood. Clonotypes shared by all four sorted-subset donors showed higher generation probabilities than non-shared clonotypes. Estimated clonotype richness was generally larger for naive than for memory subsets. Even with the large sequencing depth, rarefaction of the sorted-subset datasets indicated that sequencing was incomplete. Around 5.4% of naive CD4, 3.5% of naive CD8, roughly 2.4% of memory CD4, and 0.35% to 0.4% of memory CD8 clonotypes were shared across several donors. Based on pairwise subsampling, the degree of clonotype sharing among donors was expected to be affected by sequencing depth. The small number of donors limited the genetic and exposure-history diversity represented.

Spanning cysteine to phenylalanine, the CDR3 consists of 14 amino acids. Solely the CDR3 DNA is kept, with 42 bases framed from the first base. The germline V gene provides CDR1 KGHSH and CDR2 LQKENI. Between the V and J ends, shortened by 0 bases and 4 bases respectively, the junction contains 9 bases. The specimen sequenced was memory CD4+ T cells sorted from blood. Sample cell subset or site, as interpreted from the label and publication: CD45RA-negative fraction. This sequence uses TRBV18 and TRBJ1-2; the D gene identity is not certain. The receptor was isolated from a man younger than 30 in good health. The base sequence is TGTGCCAGCTCACCACCGGGCAATCCCTATGGCTACACCTTC. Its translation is CASSPPGNPYGYTF. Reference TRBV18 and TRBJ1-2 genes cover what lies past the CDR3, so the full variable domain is NAGVMQNPRHLVRRRGQEARLRCSPMKGHSHVYWYRQLPEEGLKFMVYLQKENIIDESGMPKERFSAEFPKEGPSILRIQQVVRGDSAAYFCASSPPGNPYGYTFGSGTRLTVV.